The rows below give T cell receptor beta chains drawn from one sample of a study of blood T cell repertoires in COVID-19. The data were produced by immunoSEQ multiplex PCR, yet TCRdb's version contains in-frame clones alone and is incomplete. The table lists 300,000 to 350,000 clones, approximately 86% of them singletons, with just over 9.5% in the top ten. The sample was peripheral blood. The receptors here all came from a young man with COVID-19, enrolled during active disease. Each CDR3 is given with its conserved first and last residue. Each record gives: clone size, V gene, J gene, D gene, CDR3 protein, CDR3 DNA. The D gene is left open where the match is weak. Clone size is not always given. Where it is, it says once, few, many or a class for expanded clones.

clone_size: NA
v_call: TRBV24-1
j_call: TRBJ2-2
d_call: TRBD1
cdr3_aa: CATSDYPGTGDTGELFF
cdr3_nt: TGTGCCACCAGTGATTACCCCGGGACAGGGGACACCGGGGAGCTGTTTTTT

clone_size: few
v_call: TRBV24-1
j_call: TRBJ2-1
d_call: NA
cdr3_aa: CATRASNEQFF
cdr3_nt: TGTGCCACCAGAGCAAGTAATGAGCAGTTCTTC

clone_size: NA
v_call: TRBV5-6
j_call: TRBJ2-7
d_call: NA
cdr3_aa: CASSLDYTGEYF
cdr3_nt: TGTGCCAGCAGCTTGGATTATACCGGGGAGTACTTC

clone_size: NA
v_call: TRBV5-1
j_call: TRBJ2-7
d_call: TRBD1
cdr3_aa: CASSLVGQAGEQYF
cdr3_nt: TGCGCCAGCAGCTTGGTTGGACAGGCGGGCGAGCAGTACTTC

clone_size: NA
v_call: TRBV19
j_call: TRBJ2-3
d_call: TRBD2
cdr3_aa: CASSIPSGRSTDTQYF
cdr3_nt: TGTGCCAGTAGTATTCCTAGCGGGAGGAGCACAGATACGCAGTATTTT

clone_size: NA
v_call: TRBV6-2/TRBV6-3
j_call: TRBJ1-1
d_call: NA
cdr3_aa: CASSPLAATEAFF
cdr3_nt: TGTGCCAGCAGTCCCCTGGCGGCCACTGAAGCTTTCTTT

clone_size: NA
v_call: TRBV28
j_call: TRBJ2-1
d_call: TRBD1
cdr3_aa: CASTPGTGVYNEQFF
cdr3_nt: TGTGCCAGCACCCCAGGGACAGGGGTTTACAATGAGCAGTTCTTC

clone_size: NA
v_call: TRBV28
j_call: TRBJ2-1
d_call: TRBD2
cdr3_aa: CASSAPSGSYNEQFF
cdr3_nt: TGTGCCAGCAGTGCGCCTAGCGGGAGCTACAATGAGCAGTTCTTC

clone_size: NA
v_call: TRBV7-2
j_call: TRBJ2-3
d_call: TRBD2
cdr3_aa: CASSGLAGGTDTQYF
cdr3_nt: TGTGCCAGCAGCGGACTAGCGGGGGGAACAGATACGCAGTATTTT

clone_size: NA
v_call: TRBV27
j_call: TRBJ2-7
d_call: NA
cdr3_aa: CASSSREDIYEQYF
cdr3_nt: TGTGCCAGCAGTTCCCGAGAGGACATCTACGAGCAGTACTTC

clone_size: NA
v_call: TRBV27
j_call: TRBJ1-5
d_call: NA
cdr3_aa: CASSPLPENNQPQHF
cdr3_nt: TGTGCCAGCAGTCCGCTCCCTGAGAACAATCAGCCCCAGCATTTT

clone_size: NA
v_call: TRBV20-1
j_call: TRBJ2-7
d_call: TRBD1
cdr3_aa: CSASTFGQGAFYEQYF
cdr3_nt: TGCAGTGCTAGTACCTTCGGACAGGGGGCGTTCTACGAGCAGTACTTC

clone_size: NA
v_call: TRBV5-1
j_call: TRBJ1-6
d_call: TRBD1
cdr3_aa: CASSLSPGQGASSPLHF
cdr3_nt: TGCGCCAGCAGTCTTAGTCCGGGACAGGGGGCTAGTTCACCCCTCCACTTT

clone_size: NA
v_call: TRBV4-1
j_call: TRBJ1-6
d_call: TRBD1
cdr3_aa: CASSQVPSAGGNSPLHF
cdr3_nt: TGCGCCAGCAGCCAAGTACCGAGTGCAGGGGGCAATTCACCCCTCCACTTT

clone_size: NA
v_call: TRBV27
j_call: TRBJ2-3
d_call: TRBD2
cdr3_aa: CASSLGLAGGQTDTQYF
cdr3_nt: TGTGCCAGCAGTTTGGGACTAGCGGGGGGGCAGACAGATACGCAGTATTTT

clone_size: NA
v_call: TRBV11-3
j_call: TRBJ2-2
d_call: NA
cdr3_aa: CASSLGTPRAGELFF
cdr3_nt: TGTGCCAGCAGCTTGGGGACACCGAGGGCCGGGGAGCTGTTTTTT

clone_size: NA
v_call: TRBV28
j_call: TRBJ2-7
d_call: TRBD1
cdr3_aa: CASTHRDRVGEQYF
cdr3_nt: TGTGCCAGCACCCACCGGGACAGGGTCGGCGAGCAGTACTTC

clone_size: NA
v_call: TRBV19
j_call: TRBJ1-3
d_call: NA
cdr3_aa: CASSQDSGNTIYF
cdr3_nt: TGTGCCAGTAGCCAGGACTCTGGAAACACCATATATTTT